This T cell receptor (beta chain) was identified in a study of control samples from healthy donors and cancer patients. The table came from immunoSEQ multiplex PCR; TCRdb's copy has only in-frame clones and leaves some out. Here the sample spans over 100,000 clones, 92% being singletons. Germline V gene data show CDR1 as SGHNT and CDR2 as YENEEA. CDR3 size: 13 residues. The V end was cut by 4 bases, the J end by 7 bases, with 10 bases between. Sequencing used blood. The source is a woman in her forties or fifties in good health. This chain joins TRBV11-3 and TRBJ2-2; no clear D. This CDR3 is CASSSGAGGELFF. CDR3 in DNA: TGTGCCAGCAGCTCAGGAGCCGGCGGGGAGCTGTTTTTT.